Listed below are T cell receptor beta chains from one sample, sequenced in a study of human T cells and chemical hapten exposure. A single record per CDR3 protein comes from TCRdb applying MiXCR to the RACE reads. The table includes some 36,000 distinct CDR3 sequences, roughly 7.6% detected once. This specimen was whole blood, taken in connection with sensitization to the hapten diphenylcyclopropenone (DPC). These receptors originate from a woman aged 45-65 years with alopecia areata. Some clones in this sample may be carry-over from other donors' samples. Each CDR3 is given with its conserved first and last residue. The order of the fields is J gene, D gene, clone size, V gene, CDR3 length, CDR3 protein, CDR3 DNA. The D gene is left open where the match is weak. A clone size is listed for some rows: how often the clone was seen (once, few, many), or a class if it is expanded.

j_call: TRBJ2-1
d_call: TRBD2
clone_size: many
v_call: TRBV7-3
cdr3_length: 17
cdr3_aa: CASSLMSTSGKGNEQFF
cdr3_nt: TGTGCCAGCAGCTTAATGTCGACTAGCGGCAAAGGGAATGAGCAGTTCTTC

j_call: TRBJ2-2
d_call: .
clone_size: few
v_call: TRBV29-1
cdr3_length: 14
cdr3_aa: CSVEDLSGSGELFF
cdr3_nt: TGCAGCGTTGAAGATTTGTCAGGGAGCGGGGAGCTGTTTTTT

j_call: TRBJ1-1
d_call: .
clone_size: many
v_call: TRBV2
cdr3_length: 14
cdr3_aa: CASSEEGVSREAFF
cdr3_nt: TGTGCCAGCAGTGAAGAAGGGGTCAGCCGTGAAGCTTTCTTT

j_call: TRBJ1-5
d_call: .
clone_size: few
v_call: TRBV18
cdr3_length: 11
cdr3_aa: CASSSNQPQHF
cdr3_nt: TGTGCCAGCTCGTCTAATCAGCCCCAGCATTTT

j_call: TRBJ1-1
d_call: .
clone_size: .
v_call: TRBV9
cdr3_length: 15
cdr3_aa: CASSVELFSGTEAFF
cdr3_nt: TGTGCCAGCAGCGTAGAGCTGTTTTCAGGCACTGAAGCTTTCTTT

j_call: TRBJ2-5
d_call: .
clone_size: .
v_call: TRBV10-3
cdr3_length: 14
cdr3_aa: CAIRPDSAQETQYF
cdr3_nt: TGTGCCATCAGACCCGACAGTGCCCAAGAGACCCAGTACTTC

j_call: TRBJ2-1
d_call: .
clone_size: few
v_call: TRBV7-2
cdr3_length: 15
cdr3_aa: CASSLGPMVNNEQFF
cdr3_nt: TGTGCCAGCAGCTTAGGGCCCATGGTAAACAATGAGCAGTTCTTC

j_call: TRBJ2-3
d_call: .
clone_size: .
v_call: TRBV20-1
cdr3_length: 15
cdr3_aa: CSASTQGRYTDTQYF
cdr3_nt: TGCAGTGCGAGCACACAGGGTCGCTACACAGATACGCAGTATTTT

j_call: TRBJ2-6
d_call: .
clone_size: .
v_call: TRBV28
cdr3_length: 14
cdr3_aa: CASSLRSGANVLTF
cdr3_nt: TGTGCCAGCAGTTTACGCTCTGGGGCCAACGTCCTGACTTTC

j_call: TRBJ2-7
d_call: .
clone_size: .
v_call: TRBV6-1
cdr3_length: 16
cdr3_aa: CASSELGRGDTYEQYF
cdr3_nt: TGTGCCAGCAGTGAACTAGGCAGGGGTGATACCTACGAGCAGTACTTC

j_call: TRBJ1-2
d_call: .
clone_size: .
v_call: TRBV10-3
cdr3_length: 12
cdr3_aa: CAISESDYGYTF
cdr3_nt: TGTGCCATCAGTGAGTCGGACTATGGCTACACCTTC

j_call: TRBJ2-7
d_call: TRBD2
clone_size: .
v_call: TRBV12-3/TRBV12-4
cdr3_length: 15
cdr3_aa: CASSSLAGEPYEQYF
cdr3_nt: TGTGCCAGCAGCTCACTAGCGGGAGAGCCCTACGAGCAGTACTTC

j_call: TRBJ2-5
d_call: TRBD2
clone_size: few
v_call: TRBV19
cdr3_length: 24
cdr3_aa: CASSIETISGRARIHSPCQETQYF
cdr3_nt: TGTGCCAGTAGTATAGAAACTATTAGCGGGAGGGCCCGAATTCATTCCCCATGCCAAGAGACCCAGTACTTC

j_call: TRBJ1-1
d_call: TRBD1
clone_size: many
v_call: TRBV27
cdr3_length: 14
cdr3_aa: CASRTTGGLTEAFF
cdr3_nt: TGTGCCAGCAGGACGACAGGGGGCCTCACTGAAGCTTTCTTT

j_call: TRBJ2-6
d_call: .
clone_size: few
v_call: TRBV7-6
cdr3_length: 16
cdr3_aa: CASSLSAASGANVLTF
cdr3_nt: TGTGCCAGCAGCCTTAGCGCCGCCTCTGGGGCCAACGTCCTGACTTTC